Reported below is one T cell receptor beta chain. Its antigen is undetermined. Germline CDR1 reads KGHSH; CDR2 reads LQKENI. The CDR3 consists of 14 residues. Between the trimmed V and J ends, which lost 3 bases and 15 bases, there was a span of 21 bases. This sample was included in a study of chemoradiotherapy in HPV16-positive cancers. Regarding the study as a whole: Candidate HPV-specific clones and E7-related TCR motifs grew in tumor during treatment.

Using immunoSEQ multiplex PCR, the repertoire was profiled, and TCRdb retains in-frame clones only, with some absent. The repertoire consists of about 32,000 clones, with about nine tenths occurring once and the leading ten covering approximately 5%. The rearrangement uses TRBV18 and TRBJ1-3; D is undetermined. Sequencing used blood, obtained from a patient who underwent chemoradiotherapy. The TCR originated in a human donor with HPV-associated anogenital cancer. CDR3 sequence reads: CASSPGLAPSPEYF. The CDR3 region has the DNA TGTGCCAGCTCACCTGGTTTGGCTCCCTCGCCTGAATATTTT.